Listed here is a single T cell receptor (beta chain). This record comes from a study of read filtering for tumor transcriptome and immune sequencing. Losses at the gene ends were 4 bases for V and 2 bases for J; bases not matched to a gene: 5. The length of the CDR3 is 15 residues. CDR1 SGHNT and CDR2 YENEEA come from the germline V gene. The library was built from 400 ng RNA with molecular barcoded adaptors for alpha/delta and beta/gamma chains. TCRdb fed the reads into MiXCR, producing one record per CDR3 protein. The repertoire holds about 57,000 distinct CDR3 sequences, with more than 20% as singletons.

The receptor's source is a donor over 35 with multiple myeloma. The sequenced sample was a population of CD138-negative cells sorted from bone marrow. J is TRBJ2-5 and V is TRBV11-3; the match to TRBD1 covers 9 bases. CDR3 sequence: CASSSTGGEQETQYF. CDR3 nucleotide sequence: TGTGCCAGCAGCTCGACAGGGGGTGAGCAAGAGACCCAGTACTTC.